This passage covers 9 T cell receptor beta chains from one sample sequenced in a study of CD8 T cells in Susac syndrome. It was with random hexamers that about 0.45 to 1 ug RNA was reverse transcribed. One entry per CDR3 protein results from TCRdb running MiXCR on the immunoSEQ multiplex PCR reads. The data contain 67,000 or so distinct CDR3 sequences, roughly 93% of them singletons. Source material: CD4+ T cells from PBMCs. All receptors come from a human donor with Susac syndrome.

The rearrangement uses TRBV20-1 and TRBJ2-1; D not certain. The V end was cut by 5 bases, the J end by 0 bases, with 8 bases between. CDR1 DFQATT and CDR2 SNEGSKA come from the germline V gene (reference sequence). CDR3 length: 13 amino acids. CDR3 sequence: CSAWSYSYNEQFF. The CDR3 DNA reads TGCAGTGCTTGGAGTTACTCCTACAATGAGCAGTTCTTC.

The chain employs TRBV30 and TRBJ1-5, with TRBD1 identical over 8 bases. CDR3 size: 15 residues. V gave up 5 bases and J gave up 5 bases; unmatched junction bases: 11. Germline CDR1 and CDR2: GTSNPN and SVGIG (reference sequence). This CDR3 reads CAWGTGDRRYQPQHF. In nucleotides, the CDR3 is TGTGCCTGGGGGACCGGGGACAGGCGGTATCAGCCCCAGCATTTT.

The gene calls are TRBV6-1 and TRBJ2-7; a weak D match, TRBD1 (5 bases). The CDR3 loop spans 15 amino acids. CDR1 MNHNS and CDR2 SASEGT come from the germline V gene. V was trimmed by 1 base and J by 2 bases, leaving 12 bases between them. CDR3 protein: CASSEGTSRAYEQYF. DNA for the CDR3: TGTGCCAGCAGTGAAGGGACAAGCAGGGCCTACGAGCAGTACTTC.

The rearrangement links TRBV7-9 to TRBJ1-1; D call uncertain. The CDR3 contains 15 residues. CDR1 SEHNR and CDR2 FQNEAQ come from the germline V gene (reference sequence). Deletions cut 1 base from V and 1 base from J, with 10 bases between. CDR3 coding DNA: TGTGCCAGCAGCTTAGAGGTGTACGCGAACACTGAAGCTTTCTTT. Translating gives CASSLEVYANTEAFF. The full variable domain, completed using reference TRBV7-9 and TRBJ1-1, is DTGVSQNPRHKITKRGQNVTFRCDPISEHNRLYWYRQTLGQGPEFLTYFQNEAQLEKSRLLSDRFSAERPKGSFSTLEIQRTEQGDSAMYLCASSLEVYANTEAFFGQGTRLTVV.

V and J are TRBV6-5 and TRBJ2-3; a possible D gene is TRBD1 (5 bases). CDR1 is MNHEY, CDR2 SVGAGI, per germline. The CDR3 has 12 residues. V lost 10 bases, J lost 0 bases, and 8 bases lay in between. CDR3: CATSGSTDTQYF. The CDR3 bases are TGTGCCACGTCAGGGAGCACAGATACGCAGTATTTT.

This CDR3 reads CASSEQTGISYEQYF. CDR3 DNA sequence: TGTGCCAGCAGTGAACAGACAGGGATCTCCTACGAGCAGTACTTC. This chain joins TRBV6-1 and TRBJ2-7; 7 nucleotides align to TRBD1. V was clipped by 2 bases and J by 0 bases; unmatched bases: 4. The CDR3 spans 15 residues. Germline V CDR1 and CDR2: MNHNS, SASEGT.

CDR3 sequence (DNA): TGTGCCACGGCTAGGAGCTCCTATAATTCACCCCTCCACTTT. It codes for CATARSSYNSPLHF. V gene TRBV6-2 or TRBV6-3 combines with J gene TRBJ1-6; D uncertain. Deletions cut 10 bases from V and 0 bases from J, with 10 bases between. The CDR3 loop spans 14 amino acids. CDR1 MNHEY and CDR2 SVGEGT come from the germline V gene.

The gene calls are TRBV19 and TRBJ1-2; 9 nucleotides align to TRBD1. This CDR3 is 16 amino acids long. CDR1 and CDR2 (germline): LNHDA, SQIVND (reference sequence). V trimming: 9 bases; J trimming: 0 bases; junction bases outside the gene matches: 11. Written as DNA, the CDR3 is TGTGCCAGCCTGGGTAACAGGGGGCTAGCTAACTATGGCTACACCTTC. Its protein product is CASLGNRGLANYGYTF.

The rearrangement joins TRBV5-4 to TRBJ2-2; no reliable D call. The V end lost 1 base, the J end lost 7 bases, and 5 bases lay between the germline ends. Germline CDR1 and CDR2: SGHNT and YYREEE (reference sequence). The CDR3 spans 12 residues. In DNA form, the CDR3 reads TGTGCCAGCAGCTTGCGATTCGGGGAGCTGTTTTTT. Its protein is CASSLRFGELFF.